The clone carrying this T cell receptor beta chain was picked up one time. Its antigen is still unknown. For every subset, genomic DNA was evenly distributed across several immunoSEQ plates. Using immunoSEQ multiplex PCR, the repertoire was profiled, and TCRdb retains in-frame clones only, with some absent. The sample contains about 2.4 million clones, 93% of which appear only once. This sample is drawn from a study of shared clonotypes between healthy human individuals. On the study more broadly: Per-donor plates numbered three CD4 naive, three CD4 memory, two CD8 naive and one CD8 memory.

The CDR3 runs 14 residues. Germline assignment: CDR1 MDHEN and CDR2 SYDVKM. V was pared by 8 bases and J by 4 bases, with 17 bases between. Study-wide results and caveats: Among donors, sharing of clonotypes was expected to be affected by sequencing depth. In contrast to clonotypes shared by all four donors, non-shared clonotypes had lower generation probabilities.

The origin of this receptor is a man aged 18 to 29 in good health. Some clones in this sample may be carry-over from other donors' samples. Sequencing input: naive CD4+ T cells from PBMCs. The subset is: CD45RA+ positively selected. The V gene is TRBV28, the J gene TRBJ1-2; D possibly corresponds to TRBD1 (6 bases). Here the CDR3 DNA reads TGTGCCAGCGGACAGCCAGAGGTGGGCTATGGCTACACCTTC. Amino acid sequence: CASGQPEVGYGYTF.